This entry lists 25 T cell receptor beta chains sequenced from one sample in a study of blood T cell repertoires in COVID-19. Sequencing used immunoSEQ multiplex PCR; TCRdb keeps in-frame clones, though not all of them. In the table there are some 300,000 clones, 85% to 90% of which are singletons. What was sequenced was peripheral blood. The receptors derive from a woman aged 40 to 50 with COVID-19, enrolled during active disease.

The chain combines TRBV19 with TRBJ1-2, with a tentative D call TRBD1 (5 bases). This CDR3 is built from 15 residues. Germline lookup yields CDR1 LNHDA and CDR2 SQIVND (reference sequence). V lost 3 bases and J 5 bases, leaving 16 bases between the germline ends. This chain's CDR3 is CASSISFDSAYGYTF. CDR3 bases: TGTGCCAGTAGTATCTCGTTCGACAGCGCTTATGGCTACACCTTC.

J is TRBJ1-2 and V is TRBV3-1 (or the pseudogene TRBV3-2); 9 bases match TRBD1. The junction had 1 base not matched to a gene; V was cut back by 0 bases and J by 5 bases. Germline CDR1 and CDR2: LGHDT and YNNKEL (reference sequence). The CDR3 covers 14 residues. CDR3 in amino acids: CASSQEGTGYGYTF. Written as DNA, the CDR3 is TGTGCCAGCAGCCAAGAGGGGACAGGGTATGGCTACACCTTC.

The V gene is TRBV27, the J gene TRBJ2-3; 7 nucleotides line up with TRBD1. CDR1 is MNHEY and CDR2 is SMNVEV in the germline V gene (reference sequence). The V and J ends lost 3 bases and 2 bases, in that order; junction bases with no gene match: 5. The CDR3 runs to 15 residues. The CDR3 region has the DNA TGTGCCAGCAGTTTTTGGGACAGCCACACAGATACGCAGTATTTT. Residues: CASSFWDSHTDTQYF.

The V and J genes are TRBV2 and TRBJ2-1, with D possibly being TRBD1 (5 bases). Germline V gene data show CDR1 as SNHLY and CDR2 as FYNNEI. Trimming stripped 9 bases from V and 6 bases from J, with 18 bases between. The CDR3 length is 14 residues. The CDR3, as DNA: TGTGCCAGTCTACAGGATCTAGGATCCAATGAGCAGTTCTTC. It translates to CASLQDLGSNEQFF.

The rearrangement links TRBV6-6 to TRBJ2-3; TRBD2 agrees at 12 bases. V lost 6 bases and J lost 5; bases outside the gene matches: 9. Germline V lookup: CDR1 MNHNY, CDR2 SVGAGI (reference sequence). The CDR3 is made up of 16 amino acids. This CDR3 is CASSQNLAGGGDTQYF. DNA of the CDR3: TGTGCCAGCAGCCAAAATCTAGCGGGGGGGGGAGATACGCAGTATTTT.

V and J are TRBV6-5 and TRBJ2-2, with 11 bases aligning to TRBD2. The germline V gene has CDR1 MNHEY and CDR2 SVGAGI. There are 14 residues in the CDR3. J lost 5 bases, V lost 6 bases, and 2 bases had no gene match. The CDR3 DNA sequence: TGTGCCAGCAGACGACTAGCGGGAACCGGGGAGCTGTTTTTT. Protein: CASRRLAGTGELFF.

This clone was counted only a few times. This chain joins TRBV27 and TRBJ1-6; D might be TRBD1 (6 bases). V was shortened by 3 bases and J by 3 bases, with 12 bases between the two germline ends. The CDR3 consists of 16 residues. CDR1 is MNHEY, CDR2 SMNVEV, per germline (reference sequence). As DNA, the CDR3 is TGTGCCAGCAGTTTTCTGGACAGCCTCTATAATTCACCCCTCCACTTT. Translated: CASSFLDSLYNSPLHF.

The V gene is TRBV30, the J gene TRBJ2-5, with D unclear. Per germline, CDR1 GTSNPN and CDR2 SVGIG (reference sequence). This CDR3 comprises 13 residues. V was cut by 0 bases and J by 4 bases, with 9 bases left in between. CDR3: CAWSVRLSETQYF. CDR3 DNA sequence: TGTGCCTGGAGTGTGCGGTTGTCAGAGACCCAGTACTTC.

The sample holds one count of this clone. The chain is built from TRBV28 and TRBJ1-2; tentative D call: TRBD1 (6 bases). The CDR3 consists of 15 residues. Germline CDR1 is MDHEN and CDR2 is SYDVKM. V was clipped by 5 bases and J by 8 bases, with 21 bases between them. CDR3: CASSPAGRGAEGYTF. The CDR3 DNA sequence: TGTGCCAGCAGTCCAGCTGGGCGGGGGGCTGAGGGCTACACCTTC.

The table lists this clone with a count of one. This chain joins TRBV6-5 and TRBJ2-7; 7 bases are shared with TRBD1. Trimming took 8 bases from V and 2 from J; bases not matched to a gene: 3. CDR3 length equals 12 residues. CDR1 is MNHEY, CDR2 SVGAGI, per germline. The CDR3 sequence is CASRDRTYEQYF. As DNA, the CDR3 is TGTGCCAGCCGGGACAGAACCTACGAGCAGTACTTC.

The gene calls are TRBV5-1 and TRBJ2-5; D is possibly TRBD2 (6 bases). This CDR3 comprises 16 residues. The germline V gene encodes CDR1 SGHRS and CDR2 YFSETQ. Trimming took off 5 bases at V and 5 bases at J, with 22 bases between the two ends. The CDR3 DNA reads TGCGCCAGCAGTCTGGGCGGGACTCACGAAGGGGAGACCCAGTACTTC. It encodes CASSLGGTHEGETQYF.

The sample holds a few counts of this clone. This chain uses TRBV7-9 with TRBJ1-2; 8 bases fit TRBD1. V lost 4 bases, J lost 4 bases, and 8 bases stayed unmatched. The CDR3 is 15 amino acids. From germline, CDR1 is SEHNR and CDR2 FQNEAQ (reference sequence). The CDR3 sequence is CASSSSGGVVYGYTF. CDR3 in DNA: TGTGCCAGCAGCTCTTCAGGGGGCGTCGTCTATGGCTACACCTTC.

This sequence joins TRBV7-2 and TRBJ2-7; the D gene is possibly TRBD1 (6 bases). CDR3 size: 13 residues. V dropped 5 bases and J dropped 3 bases, with 11 bases sitting between them. CDR1 is SGHTA, CDR2 FQGNSA, per germline. CDR3 nucleotides: TGTGCCAGCAGCCACGGACAGAGCTACGAGCAGTACTTC. Its protein is CASSHGQSYEQYF.

This clone appeared once. The chain recombines TRBV28 with TRBJ1-1; D possibly corresponds to TRBD1 (5 bases). There are 13 residues in the CDR3. The germline V gene encodes CDR1 MDHEN and CDR2 SYDVKM. V was clipped by 3 bases and J by 1 base, with 6 bases between them. The CDR3 bases are TGTGCCAGCAGTTTTCAGGGGAACACTGAAGCTTTCTTT. Translation gives CASSFQGNTEAFF.

This rearrangement joins TRBV29-1 to TRBJ2-7; 8 bases map to TRBD1. V lost 5 bases, J lost 2 bases, and 5 bases stayed unmatched. Germline V CDR1 and CDR2: SQVTM, ANQGSEA. The CDR3 is 13 residues long. DNA for the CDR3: TGCAGCGTTTCTAGGACAGGGACCTACGAGCAGTACTTC. Protein product: CSVSRTGTYEQYF.

J is TRBJ1-5 and V is TRBV24-1; the match to TRBD1 covers 7 bases. V gave up 5 bases and J gave up 0 bases; unmatched junction bases: 12. Looked up from germline, CDR1 is KGHDR and CDR2 is SFDVKD. CDR3 length equals 18 residues. CDR3 residues: CATSGGVRDRNSNQPQHF. The CDR3 nucleotides read TGTGCCACCAGTGGAGGGGTGCGGGACAGAAATAGCAATCAGCCCCAGCATTTT.

The rearrangement joins TRBV4-3 to TRBJ2-6; 11 bases map to TRBD1. From germline, CDR1 is LGHNA and CDR2 YSLEER. V lost 1 base and J lost 2; bases outside the gene matches: 13. The CDR3 length is 21 residues. CDR3 in DNA: TGCGCCAGCAGCCAAGGTCCCTTGGACAGGGGGCTGAGTACTGGGGCCAACGTCCTGACTTTC. Residues: CASSQGPLDRGLSTGANVLTF.

The chain recombines TRBV3-1 (or the pseudogene TRBV3-2) with TRBJ2-5; maybe TRBD1 (5 bases). Germline V CDR1 and CDR2: LGHDT, YNNKEL (reference sequence). V was clipped by 4 bases and J by 6 bases, with 12 bases between them. The length of the CDR3 is 13 residues. CDR3 amino acids: CASSPGSSKTQYF. The CDR3 nucleotides read TGTGCCAGCAGCCCAGGGTCGTCGAAGACCCAGTACTTC.

The chain has TRBV28 and TRBJ1-4; unclear D gene. V gave up 2 bases and J gave up 8 bases, with 12 bases separating them. CDR1 and CDR2 (germline): MDHEN, SYDVKM. The CDR3 loop spans 14 amino acids. Here the CDR3 reads CASSLSGEEEKLFF. CDR3 nucleotides: TGTGCCAGCAGTTTAAGCGGGGAGGAGGAAAAACTGTTTTTT.

This chain uses TRBV6-5 with TRBJ1-4, with a tentative D call TRBD1 (5 bases). The CDR3 spans 14 residues. Germline loops: CDR1 MNHEY, CDR2 SVGAGI. The ends were cut back, 6 bases at V and 5 bases at J, with 13 bases in the middle. The CDR3 bases are TGTGCCAGCAGCCTTCGGGGGGGAAATGAAAAACTGTTTTTT. Translating gives CASSLRGGNEKLFF.

The chain carries TRBV7-2 and TRBJ2-7; 8 bases map to TRBD1. The germline gives CDR1 SGHTA, CDR2 FQGNSA. J gave up 6 bases and V 8 bases, and 6 bases lay outside the gene matches. The CDR3 is 12 amino acids. The CDR3 region has the DNA TGTGCCAGCGGACAGGGCTTGGGCGAGCAGTACTTC. It specifies CASGQGLGEQYF.

V is TRBV6-2 or TRBV6-3 and J is TRBJ1-2, with 12 positions matching TRBD1. Germline V gene lookup returns CDR1 MNHEY and CDR2 SVGEGT. CDR3 length: 15 residues. With 2 bases clipped from V and 6 bases from J, the junction kept 4 bases outside the gene matches. CDR3 sequence (DNA): TGTGCCAGCAGTTACGGGGACAGGGGGCGCGATGGCTACACCTTC. As protein: CASSYGDRGRDGYTF.

The V call is TRBV28, the J call TRBJ2-6; D gene ambiguous. With 5 bases removed from V and 1 base from J, the gap between germline ends came to 6 bases. The CDR3 length is 14 residues. Germline-derived CDR1 and CDR2 are MDHEN and SYDVKM. The CDR3 bases are TGTGCCAGCAGTATCCTATCTGGGGCCAACGTCCTGACTTTC. It translates to CASSILSGANVLTF. Based on the CDR3 plus reference TRBV28 and TRBJ2-6, the full variable domain is DVKVTQSSRYLVKRTGEKVFLECVQDMDHENMFWYRQDPGLGLRLIYFSYDVKMKEKGDIPEGYSVSREKKERFSLILESASTNQTSMYLCASSILSGANVLTFGAGSRLTVL.

The genes are TRBV7-9 and TRBJ2-1; 9 bases match TRBD2. This CDR3 has 16 amino acids. The trim removed 5 bases at V and 6 bases at J, leaving 11 bases unmatched. The germline V gene has CDR1 SEHNR and CDR2 FQNEAQ (reference sequence). In DNA, the CDR3 is TGTGCCAGCAGCCCGGCCTCGGCGGGAGGGTCCAATGAGCAGTTCTTC. Protein sequence: CASSPASAGGSNEQFF.

V is TRBV28 and J is TRBJ1-2; D call uncertain. With 5 bases removed from V and 8 bases from J, the gap between germline ends came to 15 bases. There are 13 residues in the CDR3. Germline V gene sequence: CDR1 MDHEN, CDR2 SYDVKM. The DNA for the CDR3 is TGTGCCAGCAGTCCCCCACGGCTAGGCGGCTACACCTTC. The encoded protein is CASSPPRLGGYTF.